The following is a T cell receptor beta chain sequence with its context. This may come from a read error, since a much larger clone is one base off. This sample was taken from a study of blood T cells in healthy people across ages. The authors isolated at least 6 million PBMCs per sample. For the second PCR, which ran for about 6 to 11 cycles, a sample-barcoded 5' primer and a J-beta primer mix were used. TCRdb processed the 5' RACE reads anew with MiXCR; each CDR3 protein has one entry. The table records around 1.7 million distinct CDR3 sequences, roughly 30% of them present only once. Germline V gene data show CDR1 as SGHTA and CDR2 as FQGNSA. This CDR3 contains 13 residues.

The TCR comes from a woman between 25 and 40 years old in good health. The chain couples TRBV7-2 to TRBJ2-3; possible D gene TRBD1, 5 bases. What was sequenced was blood. The CDR3 loop is CANSLRPGDTQYF. The CDR3 DNA sequence: TGTGCCAACAGCTTGAGACCAGGGGATACGCAGTATTTT. Full variable domain (outside the CDR3, taken from reference TRBV7-2 and TRBJ2-3): GAGVSQSPSNKVTEKGKDVELRCDPISGHTALYWYRQSLGQGLEFLIYFQGNSAPDKSGLPSDRFSAERTGGSVSTLTIQRTQQEDSAVYLCANSLRPGDTQYFGPGTRLTVL.